The next 12 T cell receptor beta chains were all read from a single sample in a study of shared clonotypes between healthy human individuals. Measured with immunoSEQ multiplex PCR; TCRdb has only the in-frame clones, and not every one. The data contain hundreds of thousands of clones, 73% of them seen just once; the ten biggest clones take up about 1.8%. Sample: memory CD4+ T cells sorted from blood. Subset denoted: CD45RA-negative fraction. Every receptor here comes from a woman aged 30 to 39 in good health.

The chain is built from TRBV7-2 and TRBJ2-2; 9 positions agree with TRBD2. V lost 5 bases, J lost 7 bases, and 14 bases stayed unmatched. The germline gives CDR1 SGHTA, CDR2 FQGNSA. This CDR3 spans 17 amino acids. CDR3 protein: CASSPTGTSSRGGELFF. DNA of the CDR3: TGTGCCAGCAGCCCCACCGGGACTAGCAGCCGGGGCGGGGAGCTGTTTTTT.

The chain recombines TRBV28 with TRBJ1-3; a possible D gene is TRBD1 (5 bases). The CDR3 has 16 amino acids. Germline V gives CDR1 MDHEN, CDR2 SYDVKM. V was clipped by 3 bases and J by 11 bases, with 23 bases between them. The DNA for the CDR3 is TGTGCCAGCAGTTTTAGTATAGGGGACGGCCGCCGGGCCATATATTTT. Protein: CASSFSIGDGRRAIYF. Filled out from reference TRBV28 and TRBJ1-3, the complete variable domain reads DVKVTQSSRYLVKRTGEKVFLECVQDMDHENMFWYRQDPGLGLRLIYFSYDVKMKEKGDIPEGYSVSREKKERFSLILESASTNQTSMYLCASSFSIGDGRRAIYFGEGSWLTVV.

The chain recombines TRBV2 with TRBJ2-7; no definite D call. Per germline, CDR1 SNHLY and CDR2 FYNNEI. Between the trimmed V and J ends, which lost 8 bases and 4 bases, there was a span of 15 bases. This CDR3 has 13 amino acids. CDR3 DNA: TGTGCCAGCGCCTCACAGAGAGCATACGAGCAGTACTTC. Translated, it gives CASASQRAYEQYF.

The gene calls are TRBV2 and TRBJ2-1; 9 bases line up with TRBD2. The CDR3 length is 14 residues. V trimming: 5 bases; J trimming: 9 bases; junction bases outside the gene matches: 8. Germline CDR1 reads SNHLY; CDR2 reads FYNNEI. In DNA, the CDR3 is TGTGCCAGCAGTCTAGCGGGATATCGAAGTGAGCAGTTCTTC. As protein: CASSLAGYRSEQFF.

This clone was picked up one time. The CDR3 sequence: CASSQARIGDGEQFF. In DNA, the CDR3 is TGTGCCAGCAGCCAAGCCCGAATAGGGGACGGGGAGCAGTTCTTC. The genes are TRBV4-2 and TRBJ2-1; D tentatively reads TRBD1 or TRBD2 (5 bases each). The length of the CDR3 is 15 residues. Trimming took 1 base from V and 10 from J, leaving 17 bases between them. Germline CDR1 and CDR2: LGHNA and YNFKEQ.

The chain employs TRBV25-1 and TRBJ1-4; D perhaps matches TRBD1 (6 bases). Trimming cost V 2 bases and J 6 bases, with 16 bases left between them. In germline, CDR1 is MGHDK, CDR2 SYGVNS. The CDR3 runs 16 residues. CDR3 bases: TGTGCCAGCAGTGAAAGTTACTTAGGGGGTGATGAAAAACTGTTTTTT. Translated, it gives CASSESYLGGDEKLFF.

The chain carries TRBV6-1 and TRBJ2-1; 9 nucleotides agree with TRBD2. V shed 4 bases and J 3 bases; nucleotides not matched to a gene: 7. Germline CDR1 is MNHNS and CDR2 is SASEGT. The length of the CDR3 is 16 residues. CDR3: CASSGGSGSRYNEQFF. For the CDR3, the DNA is TGTGCCAGCAGTGGGGGTAGCGGGAGCCGCTACAATGAGCAGTTCTTC.

This clone was counted a few times. V is TRBV7-2 and J is TRBJ2-1, with TRBD2 matching over 13 bases. The germline gives CDR1 SGHTA, CDR2 FQGNSA. The CDR3 sequence is 15 residues long. The V gene end was trimmed by 8 bases and the J gene end by 8 bases; junction bases not matched to a gene: 9. The CDR3 nucleotides are TGTGCCAGCTCCTTAGTCGGACTAGCGGGAGATGAGCAGTTCTTC. Its protein product is CASSLVGLAGDEQFF. Full variable domain (missing parts from reference TRBV7-2 and TRBJ2-1): GAGVSQSPSNKVTEKGKDVELRCDPISGHTALYWYRQSLGQGLEFLIYFQGNSAPDKSGLPSDRFSAERTGGSVSTLTIQRTQQEDSAVYLCASSLVGLAGDEQFFGPGTRLTVL.

The chain uses TRBV19 and TRBJ2-3; D is undetermined. With 1 base removed from V and 4 bases from J, the gap between germline ends came to 9 bases. Germline-derived CDR1 and CDR2 are LNHDA and SQIVND (reference sequence). The CDR3 has 14 amino acids. DNA for the CDR3: TGTGCCAGTAGTATAGCCCCCCCGCCAGATACGCAGTATTTT. Amino acids: CASSIAPPPDTQYF. Together with reference TRBV19 and TRBJ2-3, the CDR3 gives the full variable domain: DGGITQSPKYLFRKEGQNVTLSCEQNLNHDAMYWYRQDPGQGLRLIYYSQIVNDFQKGDIAEGYSVSREKKESFPLTVTSAQKNPTAFYLCASSIAPPPDTQYFGPGTRLTVL.

This chain uses TRBV10-1 with TRBJ2-3; 8 positions match TRBD2. The CDR3 is made up of 15 amino acids. Germline V lookup: CDR1 WNHNN, CDR2 SYGVQD (reference sequence). With 3 bases clipped from V and 2 bases from J, the junction kept 4 bases outside the gene matches. CDR3 sequence (DNA): TGCGCCAGCAGTGATAGCGGGGACCCCACAGATACGCAGTATTTT. Its protein is CASSDSGDPTDTQYF.

This chain uses TRBV5-4 with TRBJ2-5, with 9 bases fitting TRBD1. CDR1 is SGHNT, CDR2 YYREEE, per germline (reference sequence). The CDR3 has 15 residues. V was clipped by 4 bases and J by 1 base; unmatched bases: 5. CDR3 bases: TGTGCCAGCAGCATAAGGGACAGGGTCCAAGAGACCCAGTACTTC. Translating gives CASSIRDRVQETQYF.

This sequence joins TRBV11-3 and TRBJ2-2; the match to TRBD2 covers 10 bases. Unmatched junction bases numbered 5, after V lost 3 bases and J lost 4 bases. Germline V gene data show CDR1 as SGHNT and CDR2 as YENEEA. This CDR3 is built from 16 residues. DNA of the CDR3: TGTGCCAGCAGCTTGGATAGCGGGAGGATCACCGGGGAGCTGTTTTTT. It encodes CASSLDSGRITGELFF.